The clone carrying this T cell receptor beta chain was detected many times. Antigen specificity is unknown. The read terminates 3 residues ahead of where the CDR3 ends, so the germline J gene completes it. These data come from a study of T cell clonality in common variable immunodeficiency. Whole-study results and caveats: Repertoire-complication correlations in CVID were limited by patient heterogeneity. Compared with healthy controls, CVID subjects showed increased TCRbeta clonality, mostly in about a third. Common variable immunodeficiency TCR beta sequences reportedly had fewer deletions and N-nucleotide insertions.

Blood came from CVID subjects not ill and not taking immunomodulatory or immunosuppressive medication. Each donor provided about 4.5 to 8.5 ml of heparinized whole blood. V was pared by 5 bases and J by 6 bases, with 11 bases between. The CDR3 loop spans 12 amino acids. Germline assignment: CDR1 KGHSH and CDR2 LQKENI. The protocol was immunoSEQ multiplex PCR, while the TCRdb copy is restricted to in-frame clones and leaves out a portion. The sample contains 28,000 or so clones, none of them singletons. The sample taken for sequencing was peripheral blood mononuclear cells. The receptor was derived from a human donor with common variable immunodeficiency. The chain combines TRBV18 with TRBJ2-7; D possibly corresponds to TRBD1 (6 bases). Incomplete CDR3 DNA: TGTGCCAGCTCAACCACAGGGAGCGAG. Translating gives CASSTTGSE. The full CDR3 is CASSTTGSEQYF.